This T cell receptor (beta chain) was sequenced during a study of cytomegalovirus exposure and HLA in healthy donors. Across the whole study: Earlier results showed approximately 110 million unique TCR beta sequences derived from about 179 million T cells.

As concerns this clone: Its antigen is still unknown.

Primers included in the PCR were 60 Vbeta and 13 Jbeta primers. Assay used: immunoSEQ multiplex PCR; TCRdb lists only in-frame clones, some missing. This table has 130,000 or so clones, 70% to 75% appearing once. CDR1 is SGHTA and CDR2 is FQGNSA in the germline V gene. Trimming stripped 5 bases from V and 5 bases from J, with 9 bases between. The CDR3 length is 12 residues. Whole-study findings and limits: On later analysis, the bulk of CMV-associated TCR beta chains appeared to be HLA-restricted. What a later analysis reportedly showed was that an Asian-associated ancestry cluster had fewer N-insertions than the roughly 700-donor mean. HLA alleles showed associations with fewer than 20,000 TCR beta sequences in a later analysis, at a 0.05 false discovery rate.

This sequence joins TRBV7-2 and TRBJ2-5; no firm D call. Specimen: PBMCs. The clonotype comes from a woman between 35 and 50 years old in good health and CMV-seropositive. The CDR3 DNA reads TGTGCCAGCAGCCCAGATACGGAGACCCAGTACTTC. Its translation is CASSPDTETQYF.